This TCR beta chain was retrieved from a study of OX40 agonist ivuxolimab in advanced cancers. At the level of the study: Three patients had partial responses: one hepatocellular carcinoma, two cutaneous melanoma.

The CDR3 loop spans 16 amino acids. Germline CDR1 and CDR2: LGHNT and FRNRAP. In the case of this clone: The antigen is unknown.

Findings and limits, study-wide: At 0.1 to 3.0 mg/kg and by week 6, CD4+ and CD8+ T cells in the blood had expanded clonally. Partial responders at 0.1-3.0 mg/kg showed near-lowest clonal expansion. The mean number of expanded clones was higher in CD8+ T cells than in CD4+.

The table came from immunoSEQ multiplex PCR; TCRdb's copy has only in-frame clones and leaves some out. The sample carries approximately 38,000 clones, 82% recorded once. The rearrangement uses TRBV12-5 and TRBJ2-5; 8 bases map to TRBD1. The J call is in doubt because the DNA end fits TRBJ2-7 better. Here the sequenced sample was CD4+ or CD8+ T cells sorted from blood, taken in a trial of the OX40 agonist ivuxolimab. This receptor was obtained from an adult with an advanced solid tumor such as melanoma, head and neck, liver or kidney cancer. CDR3 region: CASGSGQGAPGTEQYF. For the CDR3, the DNA is TGTGCTAGTGGTTCCGGCCAGGGGGCGCCGGGCACCGAGCAGTACTTC.